Detailed here is one T cell receptor beta chain. Its matching antigen is unknown. TCR beta CDR3 regions were amplified from RNA transcripts. Using the HTBI primer set, a first-round RT-PCR was run on the TCR CDR3. From the multiplex PCR reads, TCRdb called clonotypes with MiXCR, one entry per CDR3 protein. The data show around 300,000 distinct CDR3 sequences, with about 20% seen just once and roughly 60% held by the top ten. This entry comes from a study of T cells in Graves' hyperthyroidism and ophthalmopathy. Whole-study context: Peripheral blood was acquired at first diagnosis, ahead of any therapy whatsoever. Study-level points and caveats: Appearing also in blood were most of the thyroid clonotypes expanded above 0.001.

Patients were excluded for uncontrolled infection, other autoimmune disease, pregnancy or lactation. Diagnoses rested on clinical symptoms, serum thyroxine and TRAb, thyroid ultrasound and orbital computed tomography. CDR3 length: 15 residues. Germline CDR1 and CDR2: MNHEY and SVGAGI. V was pared by 6 bases and J by 4 bases, with 13 bases between. What was sequenced was blood. This TCR was sampled from a man younger than 40 with Graves' ophthalmopathy. The chain employs TRBV6-5 and TRBJ2-6, with D perhaps TRBD1 (5 bases). The CDR3 coding sequence is TGTGCCAGCAGATACCAGGGAACCGGGGCCAACGTCCTGACTTTC. It encodes CASRYQGTGANVLTF.